This T cell receptor beta chain is from a study of identical twins. Broader study findings: Where beta out-of-frame sequences were concerned, excess twin sharing was weaker. Whereas memory repertoires showed no such difference, abundant cord blood beta clonotypes carried fewer insertions.

Turning to this clonotype: What it recognizes is unknown.

From the 5' RACE reads, TCRdb called clonotypes with MiXCR, one entry per CDR3 protein. This sample has around 450,000 distinct CDR3 sequences; 14% occur once, and the top ten carry about 0.54%. Looked up from germline, CDR1 is MNHEY and CDR2 is SVGEGT. Trimming took 8 bases from V and 3 from J; bases not matched to a gene: 9. The CDR3 spans 14 residues. These data were likewise used in another study, on yellow fever vaccine responses in identical twins. That source notes: Twins' vaccine T cell responses reportedly seemed partly convergent and partly personalized.

Sequencing input: CD4+ T cells sorted from blood. The V call is TRBV6-2 or TRBV6-3, the J call TRBJ2-7, with 8 nucleotides matching TRBD1. The clonotype was recovered from a woman aged 18-29 years in good health. The CDR3 here is CASRRDRQYYEQYF. The CDR3 region has the DNA TGTGCCAGCCGCCGGGACAGGCAGTACTACGAGCAGTACTTC.